Presented here are 9 T cell receptor beta chains from one specimen sequenced in a study of cytomegalovirus exposure and HLA in healthy donors. Researchers ran the PCR with 60 Vbeta and 13 Jbeta primers. TCRdb keeps only in-frame clones here, not all; method: immunoSEQ multiplex PCR. The data hold some 130,000 clones, with about 82% observed a single time. Sample: PBMCs. These receptor sequences come from a man younger than 45 in good health.

This sequence joins TRBV11-3 and TRBJ2-1; D gene ambiguous. The CDR3 consists of 16 residues. Germline loops: CDR1 SGHNT, CDR2 YENEEA. Deletions cut 2 bases from V and 0 bases from J, with 11 bases between. The CDR3 DNA is TGTGCCAGCAGCTTACGTCTTTTCGGCTCCTACAATGAGCAGTTCTTC. Its translation: CASSLRLFGSYNEQFF.

The V call is TRBV11-3, the J call TRBJ2-2, with 8 bases that match TRBD2. The J segment lost 0 bases and the V segment lost 5 bases, leaving 5 bases of the junction unmatched. The CDR3 consists of 16 residues. Germline CDR1 reads SGHNT; CDR2 reads YENEEA. This CDR3 reads CASSREGGTNTGELFF. The CDR3 DNA reads TGTGCCAGCAGCCGGGAGGGCGGGACGAACACCGGGGAGCTGTTTTTT.

The sample holds a few counts of this clone. This sequence joins TRBV7-2 and TRBJ2-3; 7 nucleotides align to TRBD1. Trimming cost V 4 bases and J 1 base; bases outside gene matches: 8. This CDR3 comprises 16 residues. Germline CDR1 reads SGHTA; CDR2 reads FQGNSA. The CDR3: CASSSERQGGTDTQYF. As DNA, the CDR3 is TGTGCCAGCAGCTCCGAACGACAGGGTGGCACAGATACGCAGTATTTT.

The chain links TRBV5-4 to TRBJ1-2; D not resolved. The CDR3 covers 14 residues. V gave up 0 bases and J gave up 4 bases, with 10 bases separating them. Germline CDR1 is SGHNT and CDR2 is YYREEE (reference sequence). DNA for the CDR3: TGTGCCAGCAGCTTGGAGGTCGGAGCCTATGGCTACACCTTC. Translation: CASSLEVGAYGYTF.

This chain links TRBV7-2 with TRBJ1-2, with D hard to call. The V and J ends lost 5 bases and 7 bases respectively, with 20 bases between them. The CDR3 spans 15 residues. Germline-derived CDR1 and CDR2 are SGHTA and FQGNSA. The CDR3 bases are TGTGCCAGCAGCGCCCAGGACGGCGGGCTGGGTGGCTACACCTTC. Translating gives CASSAQDGGLGGYTF.

This CDR3 reads CASSLRQGSGYNEQFF. CDR3 sequence (DNA): TGTGCCAGCAGCCTAAGACAGGGTTCGGGTTACAATGAGCAGTTCTTC. The chain employs TRBV7-8 and TRBJ2-1, with 7 positions matching TRBD1. With 5 bases clipped from V and 4 bases from J, the junction kept 11 bases outside the gene matches. This CDR3 contains 16 residues. Germline V CDR1 and CDR2: SGHVS, FQNEAQ.

The V call is TRBV6-5, the J call TRBJ2-7; 8 bases match TRBD2. Germline loops: CDR1 MNHEY, CDR2 SVGAGI. The CDR3 sequence is 14 residues long. V was clipped by 6 bases and J by 8 bases; unmatched bases: 12. Written as DNA, the CDR3 is TGTGCCAGCAGCCGCACCGGGGGGGGGAATAAGCAGTACTTC. It specifies CASSRTGGGNKQYF.

Comments on this clone: A read error may account for a junction end that differs from germline. The CDR3 loop reads CSSSPWAGPGGKLFF. In nucleotides, the CDR3 is TGTTCCAGCAGCCCCTGGGCGGGACCCGGGGGAAAACTGTTTTTT. This rearrangement joins TRBV7-9 to TRBJ1-4, with D possibly matching TRBD1 (5 bases). CDR3 length: 15 amino acids. Germline CDR1 SEHNR, CDR2 FQNEAQ (reference sequence).

This clone was seen only once. This chain's CDR3 is CASSFSGGDTEAFF. The CDR3 bases are TGTGCCAGCAGCTTCTCCGGGGGAGACACTGAAGCTTTCTTT. V usage is TRBV11-3 and J usage is TRBJ1-1, with D perhaps TRBD1 (5 bases). The CDR3 is 14 amino acids. V gave up 3 bases and J gave up 3 bases, with 11 bases separating them. Germline assignment: CDR1 SGHNT and CDR2 YENEEA.